This is a list of T cell receptor beta chains from one sample in a study of blood T cells in healthy people across ages. TCRdb ran MiXCR on the 5' RACE reads and lists one entry per CDR3 protein. The repertoire holds fewer than 750,000 distinct CDR3 sequences, roughly 48% seen once, with under 30% in the top ten. Material for sequencing was blood. The source is an elderly man in good health. CDR3s include the opening cysteine and the closing phenylalanine or tryptophan. Each record gives: CDR3 length, clone size, J gene, D gene, V gene, CDR3 protein, CDR3 DNA. A D gene is named only where the DNA matches it firmly. Clone sizes are given selectively: once, few, many, or a class where the clone is expanded.

>17|NA|TRBJ2-4|NA|TRBV5-1
CASSLATGSHSGNIQYF
TGCGCCAGCAGCTTGGCCACAGGCTCCCACAGCGGGAACATTCAGTACTTC
>16|NA|TRBJ2-5|TRBD2|TRBV7-2
CASSLGVRRGQETQYF
TGTGCCAGCAGCTTAGGGGTCCGGCGGGGGCAAGAGACCCAGTACTTC
>15|NA|TRBJ2-3|NA|TRBV7-2
CASSTDYGSPDTQYF
TGTGCCAGCAGCACGGACTACGGCTCACCTGATACGCAGTATTTT
>20|NA|TRBJ2-7|TRBD1|TRBV7-9
CASSSDPGTGGPRSSYEQYF
TGTGCCAGCAGCTCTGACCCCGGGACAGGGGGTCCAAGGAGCTCCTACGAGCAGTACTTC
>11|NA|TRBJ2-1|NA|TRBV20-1
CSAPTYKEQFF
TGCAGTGCCCCAACCTACAAGGAGCAGTTCTTC
>15|many|TRBJ2-7|TRBD1|TRBV6-5
CASSSDRGQSYEQYF
TGTGCCAGCAGTTCGGACAGGGGGCAGTCCTACGAGCAGTACTTC
>20|NA|TRBJ2-7|NA|TRBV25-1
CASSESERGCFFRVTYEQYF
TGTGCCAGCAGTGAATCCGAGAGGGGGTGCTTCTTCCGTGTGACATACGAGCAGTACTTC
>11|NA|TRBJ2-1|TRBD2|TRBV12-3/TRBV12-4
CASSGLDEQFF
TGTGCCAGCAGCGGACTAGATGAGCAGTTCTTC
>15|few|TRBJ2-1|NA|TRBV7-9
CASSPPGDGYNEQFF
TGTGCCAGCAGCCCCCCCGGGGACGGATACAATGAGCAGTTCTTC
>13|few|TRBJ2-3|NA|TRBV24-1
CAARAAGTDTQYF
TGTGCCGCCAGAGCGGCCGGCACAGATACGCAGTATTTT
>16|few|TRBJ2-1|TRBD2|TRBV7-9
CASSLEVLAGTNEQFF
TGTGCCAGCAGCTTAGAGGTACTAGCGGGCACCAATGAGCAGTTCTTC
>12|NA|TRBJ1-2|NA|TRBV10-3
CAISDSGIGYTF
TGTGCCATCAGTGATTCAGGGATCGGCTACACCTTC
>16|NA|TRBJ1-2|TRBD1|TRBV18
CASSPPTGALDYGYTF
TGTGCCAGCTCACCACCCACAGGGGCGTTGGACTATGGCTACACCTTC
>15|NA|TRBJ2-3|NA|TRBV9
CASSVSGFTGDTQYF
TGTGCCAGCAGCGTCAGCGGCTTTACGGGGGATACGCAGTATTTT
>17|NA|TRBJ2-4|NA|TRBV7-2
CASSPGWAGLAKNIQYF
TGTGCCAGCAGCCCTGGCTGGGCGGGGCTAGCCAAAAACATTCAGTACTTC
>17|few|TRBJ2-1|NA|TRBV9
CASSPSFGEWVLNEQFF
TGTGCCAGCAGCCCCTCTTTCGGGGAGTGGGTTCTCAATGAGCAGTTCTTC
>12|NA|TRBJ2-4|NA|TRBV25-1
CASRQGGGIQYF
TGTGCCAGCAGACAGGGGGGAGGGATTCAGTACTTC
>14|NA|TRBJ1-1|NA|TRBV5-1
CASSLIGPATEAFF
TGCGCCAGCAGCTTGATTGGGCCGGCGACTGAAGCTTTCTTT
>16|NA|TRBJ2-7|NA|TRBV7-3
CASSLIPQSSYNEQYF
TGTGCCAGCAGCTTAATACCGCAGAGCTCCTACAATGAGCAGTACTTC